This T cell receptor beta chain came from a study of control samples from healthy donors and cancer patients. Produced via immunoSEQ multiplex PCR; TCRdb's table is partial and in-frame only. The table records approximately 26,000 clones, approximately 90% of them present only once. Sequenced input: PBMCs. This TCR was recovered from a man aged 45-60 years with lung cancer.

The CDR3 loop reads CASTSRVNTEAFF. In nucleotides, the CDR3 is TGTGCCAGCACCTCCAGGGTGAACACTGAAGCTTTCTTT. V gene TRBV12-3 or TRBV12-4 combines with J gene TRBJ1-1, with D possibly matching TRBD1 (5 bases). V was cut by 7 bases and J by 0 bases, with 9 bases left in between. This CDR3 contains 13 residues.